This TCR beta chain derives from a study of response to subunit inactivated influenza vaccine (dated by TCRdb to between 2018 and 2020). For context, the study as a whole: Deep quantitative profiling of the T cell receptor repertoire was used in the study to follow responses to a trivalent subunit inactivated influenza vaccine.

General conclusions and limits of the study: According to the authors, only a limited number of new T cells may be recruited by each seasonal influenza vaccination.

Receptor libraries were prepared by RT-PCR. The instrument was an Illumina HiSeq 2500. The public reads were quality trimmed at Q25 with fastp and then assembled into clones with MiXCR by TCRdb, keeping productive beta chains. Rows with one shared CDR3 protein collapse into an entry with the most common genes and DNA. The sample data list 250,000 to 350,000 distinct CDR3 sequences, and roughly 22% of these were observed just once. The ten largest account for about a tenth of the sample. CDR1 and CDR2 are drawn from the germline V gene: MNHNS, SASEGT. V is clipped by 1 base and J by 10 bases, and the sequence between their germline boundaries is 10 bases long. Its CDR3 holds 12 amino acids, cysteine through phenylalanine. Only CDR3 DNA is held: 36 bases, read in frame from base 1. To note about this clonotype: Its antigen is currently not known. No base quality information exists; no much larger clone differs at one position.

This receptor was taken from a man aged 45 to 75 who received an inactivated influenza vaccine. Donor details come from another sample of the same person, matched by shared clones. The material was PBMCs from blood, obtained approximately 20 months after vaccination. The chain couples TRBV6-1 to TRBJ1-2, and the D gene may be TRBD1, 5 bases matching. The CDR3 reads as follows: CASSEGRGDYTF. The DNA sequence follows: TGTGCCAGCAGTGAAGGAAGGGGAGACTACACCTTC.